Here is one T cell receptor beta chain with its context. Its target is unknown. The data stem from a study of cytomegalovirus exposure and HLA in healthy donors. Primers for the PCR totalled 60 Vbeta and 13 Jbeta. Clones were sequenced by immunoSEQ multiplex PCR, and TCRdb holds only the in-frame ones, with some missing. The sample yields roughly 180,000 clones, 77% seen once. Germline V lookup: CDR1 LNHNV, CDR2 YYDKDF (reference sequence). The CDR3 contains 13 residues. Trimming shortened V by 3 bases and J by 0 bases, and 4 bases separated the two germline ends. General study points: Many donors shared some public TCRs, even though most TCR sequences were rare.

The source is a woman in her twenties or thirties in good health and CMV-seropositive. Input material: PBMCs. The chain couples TRBV15 to TRBJ2-3; D unresolved. In DNA form, the CDR3 reads TGTGCCACCAGCAGTTTAAGCACAGATACGCAGTATTTT. This encodes CATSSLSTDTQYF.